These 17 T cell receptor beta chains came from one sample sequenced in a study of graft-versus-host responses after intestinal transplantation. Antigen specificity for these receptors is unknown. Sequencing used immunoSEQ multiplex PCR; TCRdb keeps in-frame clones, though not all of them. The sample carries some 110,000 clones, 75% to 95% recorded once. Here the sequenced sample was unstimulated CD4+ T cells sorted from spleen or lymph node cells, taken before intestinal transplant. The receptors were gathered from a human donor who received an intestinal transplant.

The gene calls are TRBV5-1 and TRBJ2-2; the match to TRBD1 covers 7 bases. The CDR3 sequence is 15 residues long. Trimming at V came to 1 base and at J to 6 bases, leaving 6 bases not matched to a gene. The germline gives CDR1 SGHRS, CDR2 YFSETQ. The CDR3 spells CASSLTGDSPGELFF. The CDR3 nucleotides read TGCGCCAGCAGCTTGACAGGGGATTCCCCCGGGGAGCTGTTTTTT.

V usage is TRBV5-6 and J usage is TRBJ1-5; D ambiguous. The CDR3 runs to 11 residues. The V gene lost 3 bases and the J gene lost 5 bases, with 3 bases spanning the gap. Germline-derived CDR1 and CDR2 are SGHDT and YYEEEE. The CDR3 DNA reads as TGTGCCAGCAGCTCAGATCAGCCCCAGCATTTT. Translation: CASSSDQPQHF. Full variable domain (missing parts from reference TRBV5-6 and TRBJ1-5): DAGVTQSPTHLIKTRGQQVTLRCSPKSGHDTVSWYQQALGQGPQFIFQYYEEEERQRGNFPDRFSGHQFPNYSSELNVNALLLGDSALYLCASSSDQPQHFGDGTRLSIL.

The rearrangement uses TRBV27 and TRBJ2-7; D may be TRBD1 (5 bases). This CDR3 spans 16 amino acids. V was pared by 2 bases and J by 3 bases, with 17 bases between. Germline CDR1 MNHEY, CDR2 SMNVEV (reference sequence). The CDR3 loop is CASSLILGHNLYEQYF. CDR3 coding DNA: TGTGCCAGCAGTTTAATCCTCGGACATAACCTCTACGAGCAGTACTTC.

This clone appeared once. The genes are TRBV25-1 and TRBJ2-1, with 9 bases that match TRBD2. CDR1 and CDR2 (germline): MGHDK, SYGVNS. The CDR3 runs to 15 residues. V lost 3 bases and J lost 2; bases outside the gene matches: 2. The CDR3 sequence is CASSDGGGAYNEQFF. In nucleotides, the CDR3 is TGTGCCAGCAGTGATGGCGGGGGGGCCTACAATGAGCAGTTCTTC.

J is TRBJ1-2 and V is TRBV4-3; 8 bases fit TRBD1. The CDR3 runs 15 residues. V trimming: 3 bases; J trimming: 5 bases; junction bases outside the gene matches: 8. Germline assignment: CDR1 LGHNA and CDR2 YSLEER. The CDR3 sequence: CASSHGQGAVYGYTF. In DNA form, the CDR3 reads TGCGCCAGCAGCCACGGACAGGGAGCCGTTTATGGCTACACCTTC.

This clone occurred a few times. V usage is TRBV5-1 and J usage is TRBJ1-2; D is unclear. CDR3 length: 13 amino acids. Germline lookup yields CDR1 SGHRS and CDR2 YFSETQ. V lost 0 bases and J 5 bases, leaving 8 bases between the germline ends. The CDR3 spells CASSLAPDYGYTF. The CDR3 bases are TGCGCCAGCAGCTTGGCCCCAGATTATGGCTACACCTTC.

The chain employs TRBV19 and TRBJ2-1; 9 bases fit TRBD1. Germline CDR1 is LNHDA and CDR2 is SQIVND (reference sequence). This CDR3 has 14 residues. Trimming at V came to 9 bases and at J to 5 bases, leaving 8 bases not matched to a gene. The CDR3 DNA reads TGTGCCAGGCCCACAGGGGGCTTCAACAATGAGCAGTTCTTC. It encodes CARPTGGFNNEQFF.

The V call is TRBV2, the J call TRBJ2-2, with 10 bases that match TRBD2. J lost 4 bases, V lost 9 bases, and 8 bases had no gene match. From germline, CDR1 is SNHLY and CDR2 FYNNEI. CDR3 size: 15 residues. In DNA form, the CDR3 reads TGTGCCAGTGGGGAGCGGGGGGGCCTCACCGGGGAGCTGTTTTTT. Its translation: CASGERGGLTGELFF.

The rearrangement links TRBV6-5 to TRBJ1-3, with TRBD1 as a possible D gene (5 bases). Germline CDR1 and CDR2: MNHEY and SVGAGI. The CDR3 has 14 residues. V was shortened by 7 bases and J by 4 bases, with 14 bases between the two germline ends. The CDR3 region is CASTRWGEGNTIYF. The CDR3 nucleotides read TGTGCCAGCACCCGTTGGGGGGAAGGAAACACCATATATTTT.

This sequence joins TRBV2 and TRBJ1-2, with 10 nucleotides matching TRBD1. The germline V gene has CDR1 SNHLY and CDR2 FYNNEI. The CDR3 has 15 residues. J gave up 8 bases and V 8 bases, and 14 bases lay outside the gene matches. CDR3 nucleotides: TGTGCCAGCCCGCCGGGACAGGGGTTTCTATCCGGCTACACCTTC. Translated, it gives CASPPGQGFLSGYTF.

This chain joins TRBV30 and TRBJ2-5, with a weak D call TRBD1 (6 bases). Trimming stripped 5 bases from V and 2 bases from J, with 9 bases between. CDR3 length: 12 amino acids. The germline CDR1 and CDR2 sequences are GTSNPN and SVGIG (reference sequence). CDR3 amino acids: CAWGDRQETQYF. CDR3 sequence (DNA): TGTGCCTGGGGAGACAGGCAAGAGACCCAGTACTTC.

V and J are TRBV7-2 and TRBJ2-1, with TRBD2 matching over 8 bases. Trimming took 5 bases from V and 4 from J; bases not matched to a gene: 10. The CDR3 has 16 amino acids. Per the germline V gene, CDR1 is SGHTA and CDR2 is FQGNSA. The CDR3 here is CASSARGSGMYNEQFF. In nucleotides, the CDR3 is TGTGCCAGCAGCGCCCGGGGTAGCGGGATGTACAATGAGCAGTTCTTC.

CDR3 protein: CASSEAGGRVGGEQYF. As DNA, the CDR3 is TGTGCCAGCAGTGAAGCGGGCGGGAGAGTCGGGGGCGAGCAGTACTTC. The V call is TRBV6-1, the J call TRBJ2-7; 7 bases are shared with TRBD2. From germline, CDR1 is MNHNS and CDR2 SASEGT. Losses at the gene ends were 0 bases for V and 6 bases for J; bases not matched to a gene: 11. The CDR3 consists of 16 residues.

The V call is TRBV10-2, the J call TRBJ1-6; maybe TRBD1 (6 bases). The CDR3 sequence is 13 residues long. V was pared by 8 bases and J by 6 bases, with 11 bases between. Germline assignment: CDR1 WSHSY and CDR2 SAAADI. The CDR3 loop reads CASERGSNSPLHF. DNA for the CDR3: TGCGCCAGCGAGAGGGGGAGTAATTCACCCCTCCACTTT.

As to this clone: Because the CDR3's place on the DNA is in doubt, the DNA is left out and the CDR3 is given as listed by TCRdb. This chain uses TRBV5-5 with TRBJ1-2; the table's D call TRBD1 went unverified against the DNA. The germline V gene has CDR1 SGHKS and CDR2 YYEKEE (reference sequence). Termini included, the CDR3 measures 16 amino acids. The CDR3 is CASSFGPGQANYGYTF.

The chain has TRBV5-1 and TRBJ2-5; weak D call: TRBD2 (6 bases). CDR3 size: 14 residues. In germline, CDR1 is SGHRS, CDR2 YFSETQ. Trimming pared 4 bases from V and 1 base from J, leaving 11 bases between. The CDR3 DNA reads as TGCGCCAGCAGCGCGGGGACTCTCCAAGAGACCCAGTACTTC. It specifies CASSAGTLQETQYF.

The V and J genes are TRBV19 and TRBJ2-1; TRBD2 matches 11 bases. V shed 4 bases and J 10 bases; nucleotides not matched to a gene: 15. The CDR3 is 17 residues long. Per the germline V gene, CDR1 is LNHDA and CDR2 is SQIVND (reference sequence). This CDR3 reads CASSTLPLAGEPREQFF. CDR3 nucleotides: TGTGCCAGTAGTACCCTCCCACTAGCGGGAGAGCCAAGAGAGCAGTTCTTC.